The 32 T cell receptor beta chains presented below share a single source sample, sequenced in a study of PD-1 blockade in classical Hodgkin lymphoma. The patients all showed relapse after autologous stem cell transplantation, while their brentuximab vedotin exposure varied. The table came from immunoSEQ multiplex PCR; TCRdb's copy has only in-frame clones and leaves some out. The sample has 25,000 to 35,000 clones, roughly 70% seen once. The sample was peripheral blood mononuclear cells (PBMCs), taken before the second cycle of nivolumab. These receptors were collected from a human donor with classical Hodgkin lymphoma.

This clone was picked up one time. The gene calls are TRBV19 and TRBJ2-3; 9 nucleotides align to TRBD1. CDR3 length equals 15 residues. In germline, CDR1 is LNHDA, CDR2 SQIVND (reference sequence). V shed 5 bases, J shed 0 bases, and the junction held 3 bases outside the gene matches. CDR3 region: CASSPDRGSTDTQYF. DNA of the CDR3: TGTGCCAGTAGTCCGGACAGGGGAAGCACAGATACGCAGTATTTT.

This clone turned up a few times. The chain uses TRBV19 and TRBJ1-1, with D unresolved. The V end lost 3 bases, the J end lost 3 bases, and 17 bases lay between the germline ends. This CDR3 region has 16 residues. Germline V gene sequence: CDR1 LNHDA, CDR2 SQIVND (reference sequence). The CDR3 protein is CASSIGSFKAYTEAFF. CDR3 nucleotide sequence: TGTGCCAGTAGTATTGGGAGTTTCAAGGCCTACACTGAAGCTTTCTTT.

The chain employs TRBV27 and TRBJ1-1; the D gene is possibly TRBD1 (6 bases). V was cut by 2 bases and J by 0 bases, with 13 bases left in between. CDR3 length: 16 amino acids. Germline assignment: CDR1 MNHEY and CDR2 SMNVEV (reference sequence). The CDR3 loop reads CASSLGRGLLNTEAFF. The CDR3 region has the DNA TGTGCCAGCAGTTTAGGCAGGGGCCTTCTGAACACTGAAGCTTTCTTT.

This clone was seen a few times. V is TRBV14 and J is TRBJ2-1, with TRBD2 as a possible D gene (5 bases). The CDR3 is made up of 17 amino acids. Trimming took off 5 bases at V and 7 bases at J, with 24 bases between the two ends. The germline V gene has CDR1 SGHDN and CDR2 FVKESK. In nucleotides, the CDR3 is TGTGCCAGCAGCTCCCCAAGCCCGGGCCTAGCTCGTAATGAGCAGTTCTTC. Protein product: CASSSPSPGLARNEQFF.

V and J are TRBV19 and TRBJ2-1; 8 positions match TRBD2. The CDR3 has 13 residues. V lost 5 bases and J lost 7; bases outside the gene matches: 4. Germline V gene data show CDR1 as LNHDA and CDR2 as SQIVND (reference sequence). DNA for the CDR3: TGTGCCAGTAGTTATCTAGCGGGTAATGAGCAGTTCTTC. It is translated as CASSYLAGNEQFF.

This clone is termed medium-sized. The chain is built from TRBV7-9 and TRBJ1-1; D is undetermined. From germline, CDR1 is SEHNR and CDR2 FQNEAQ (reference sequence). The CDR3 is 15 amino acids. V dropped 0 bases and J dropped 1 base, with 9 bases sitting between them. Here the CDR3 DNA reads TGTGCCAGCAGCTTAGCAACCGGCGGGAACACTGAAGCTTTCTTT. Amino acid sequence: CASSLATGGNTEAFF.

The chain combines TRBV2 with TRBJ2-7, with TRBD2 identical over 11 bases. Germline loops: CDR1 SNHLY, CDR2 FYNNEI. The ends lost 7 bases at V and 5 bases at J; junction bases unmatched: 13. The CDR3 consists of 16 residues. The CDR3 DNA reads as TGTGCCAGCACCCGACCCCCAGGGACTAGCGGCCACGAGCAGTACTTC. This translates into CASTRPPGTSGHEQYF.

This sequence joins TRBV5-1 and TRBJ2-1, with a possible D match to TRBD1 (6 bases). V was pared by 5 bases and J by 5 bases, with 17 bases between. Germline V CDR1 and CDR2: SGHRS, YFSETQ. The CDR3 has 15 amino acids. Here the CDR3 DNA reads TGCGCCAGCAGAACTATAGCAGGGGTCAACAATGAGCAGTTCTTC. It yields the protein CASRTIAGVNNEQFF.

The V call is TRBV19, the J call TRBJ2-2, with D possibly being TRBD1 or TRBD2 (5 bases each). V was trimmed by 5 bases and J by 0 bases, leaving 10 bases between them. The CDR3 runs to 15 residues. Germline CDR1 is LNHDA and CDR2 is SQIVND (reference sequence). The CDR3 DNA reads as TGTGCCAGTAGTTCCGGGACGACGAACACCGGGGAGCTGTTTTTT. Its protein product is CASSSGTTNTGELFF.

The CDR3 coding sequence is TGTGCCAGCCGACCCCGACGGAACACTGAAGCTTTCTTT. As protein: CASRPRRNTEAFF. The chain combines TRBV6-6 with TRBJ1-1; D remains ambiguous. Germline V gives CDR1 MNHNY, CDR2 SVGAGI (reference sequence). V dropped 8 bases and J dropped 1 base, with 11 bases sitting between them. This CDR3 region has 13 residues.

The chain joins TRBV25-1 to TRBJ2-7; either TRBD1 or TRBD2 may fit D (5 bases each). Trimming removed 8 bases from V and 2 bases from J, with 10 bases in between. CDR1 MGHDK and CDR2 SYGVNS come from the germline V gene. This CDR3 is 12 amino acids long. The CDR3 DNA reads TGTGCCAGCGCCGGGACCCCCTACGAGCAGTACTTC. Its translation is CASAGTPYEQYF.

V is TRBV28 and J is TRBJ1-1; D not resolved. The V end was cut by 5 bases, the J end by 10 bases, with 11 bases between. The germline CDR1 and CDR2 sequences are MDHEN and SYDVKM. This CDR3 has 11 residues. The CDR3 DNA is TGTGCCAGCAGTGTACTAGGAAGAGCTTTCTTT. Protein sequence: CASSVLGRAFF.

The V call is TRBV5-1, the J call TRBJ1-6, with 9 bases lining up with TRBD1. The V segment lost 2 bases and the J segment 13 bases; nucleotides outside the gene matches: 13. This CDR3 has 16 residues. Germline assignment: CDR1 SGHRS and CDR2 YFSETQ. This CDR3 reads CASSLLRQGGSSPLHF. The CDR3, as DNA: TGCGCCAGCAGCTTACTACGACAGGGGGGATCTTCCCCCCTCCACTTT. Based on the CDR3 plus reference TRBV5-1 and TRBJ1-6, the full variable domain is KAGVTQTPRYLIKTRGQQVTLSCSPISGHRSVSWYQQTPGQGLQFLFEYFSETQRNKGNFPGRFSGRQFSNSRSEMNVSTLELGDSALYLCASSLLRQGGSSPLHFGNGTRLTVT.

The chain employs TRBV4-1 and TRBJ2-2; tentatively, D is TRBD2 (6 bases). The CDR3 spans 16 residues. V lost 2 bases and J lost 4, with 14 bases in between. CDR1 and CDR2 (germline): MGHRA, YSYEKL. This chain's CDR3 is CASSQLWDWPTGELFF. The CDR3, as DNA: TGCGCCAGCAGCCAACTTTGGGACTGGCCCACCGGGGAGCTGTTTTTT.

V usage is TRBV7-2 and J usage is TRBJ2-1; D possibly corresponds to TRBD2 (6 bases). This CDR3 has 13 amino acids. The V and J ends lost 5 bases and 9 bases respectively, with 14 bases between them. The germline V gene has CDR1 SGHTA and CDR2 FQGNSA. CDR3: CASSNPGGGEQFF. The CDR3 region has the DNA TGTGCCAGCAGCAATCCCGGGGGTGGTGAGCAGTTCTTC.

The chain couples TRBV30 to TRBJ2-7; TRBD1 is a possible D gene (5 bases). The V end lost 0 bases, the J end lost 7 bases, and 16 bases lay between the germline ends. Germline V lookup: CDR1 GTSNPN, CDR2 SVGIG (reference sequence). The length of the CDR3 is 14 residues. The CDR3 nucleotides read TGTGCCTGGAGTGTAATACAGGCAGTGGGTGAGCAGTACTTC. Translating it yields CAWSVIQAVGEQYF.

The chain employs TRBV28 and TRBJ1-5; D gene unclear. CDR1 is MDHEN, CDR2 SYDVKM, per germline. The V end lost 0 bases, the J end lost 1 base, and 4 bases lay between the germline ends. There are 14 residues in the CDR3. As DNA, the CDR3 is TGTGCCAGCAGTTTATGGGGAAGCAATCAGCCCCAGCATTTT. It specifies CASSLWGSNQPQHF.

This clone was seen at least ten times. The CDR3 DNA follows: TGCGCCAGCAGCCCCCTTGTTGACAGCTCCTACGAGCAGTACTTC. Translation: CASSPLVDSSYEQYF. The chain combines TRBV4-3 with TRBJ2-7, with a possible D match to TRBD1 (5 bases). The V gene lost 4 bases and the J gene lost 0 bases, with 13 bases spanning the gap. The length of the CDR3 is 15 residues. Germline V gene lookup returns CDR1 LGHNA and CDR2 YSLEER.

In DNA, the CDR3 is TGTGCCAGCAGCTTAGGGGTCCCTAGCACAGATACGCAGTATTTT. Residues: CASSLGVPSTDTQYF. The J gene is TRBJ2-3, the V gene TRBV7-6, with D unclear. V was trimmed by 1 base and J by 0 bases, leaving 8 bases between them. This CDR3 contains 15 residues. Germline V CDR1 and CDR2: SGHVS, FNYEAQ.

The gene calls are TRBV5-6 and TRBJ2-7; D gene uncertain. The CDR3 is 12 residues long. V lost 3 bases to trimming and J lost 4 bases, with 8 bases between them. The germline CDR1 and CDR2 sequences are SGHDT and YYEEEE. CDR3 residues: CASSSDLYEQYF. CDR3 coding DNA: TGTGCCAGCAGCTCTGACCTATACGAGCAGTACTTC.

The chain uses TRBV19 and TRBJ1-1, with D perhaps TRBD1 (5 bases). The germline V gene has CDR1 LNHDA and CDR2 SQIVND (reference sequence). The V gene lost 4 bases and the J gene lost 1 base, with 13 bases spanning the gap. The CDR3 has 15 amino acids. The CDR3 region is CASSKGRQWNTEAFF. CDR3 bases: TGTGCCAGTAGTAAGGGCAGACAGTGGAACACTGAAGCTTTCTTT. Using reference TRBV19 and TRBJ1-1 for the parts outside the CDR3, the full variable domain is DGGITQSPKYLFRKEGQNVTLSCEQNLNHDAMYWYRQDPGQGLRLIYYSQIVNDFQKGDIAEGYSVSREKKESFPLTVTSAQKNPTAFYLCASSKGRQWNTEAFFGQGTRLTVV.

The V gene is TRBV28, the J gene TRBJ2-1; D is ambiguous. The CDR3 runs to 12 residues. The germline V gene has CDR1 MDHEN and CDR2 SYDVKM. V was clipped by 6 bases and J by 3 bases, with 6 bases between them. DNA for the CDR3: TGTGCCAGCAGCCCGCTCTACAATGAGCAGTTCTTC. This encodes CASSPLYNEQFF.

The J gene is TRBJ2-7, the V gene TRBV6-6; tentative D call: TRBD1 (5 bases). Trimming left V 6 bases short and J 7 bases short, with 19 bases between. This CDR3 contains 14 residues. Per germline, CDR1 MNHNY and CDR2 SVGAGI (reference sequence). Here the CDR3 DNA reads TGTGCCAGCAGAATGGACACCCTTCGACGGGAGCAGTACTTC. Protein product: CASRMDTLRREQYF.

J is TRBJ2-5 and V is TRBV19, with 7 bases that match TRBD2. Germline loops: CDR1 LNHDA, CDR2 SQIVND (reference sequence). Trimming removed 6 bases from V and 1 base from J; junction bases left unmatched: 5. CDR3 size: 14 residues. The CDR3 DNA reads TGTGCCAGTAGCACATGGACTAGCCAAGAGACCCAGTACTTC. This encodes CASSTWTSQETQYF. The whole variable domain, remainder taken from reference TRBV19 and TRBJ2-5, is DGGITQSPKYLFRKEGQNVTLSCEQNLNHDAMYWYRQDPGQGLRLIYYSQIVNDFQKGDIAEGYSVSREKKESFPLTVTSAQKNPTAFYLCASSTWTSQETQYFGPGTRLLVL.

This chain connects TRBV7-2 to TRBJ2-1; D may be TRBD2 (5 bases). The ends were cut back, 1 base at V and 1 base at J, with 14 bases in the middle. This CDR3 contains 17 residues. Germline CDR1 is SGHTA and CDR2 is FQGNSA. The CDR3 sequence is CASSLVLGVKSYNEQFF. The CDR3 DNA sequence: TGTGCCAGCAGCTTAGTTTTGGGAGTGAAATCCTACAATGAGCAGTTCTTC.

The CDR3 DNA follows: TGCGCCAGCAGCCAAAGCCGGACAGGGTGGGGTGAAAAACTGTTTTTT. Encoded protein: CASSQSRTGWGEKLFF. This sequence joins TRBV4-1 and TRBJ1-4; 8 bases align to TRBD1. The germline gives CDR1 MGHRA, CDR2 YSYEKL. The CDR3 covers 16 residues. Germline trimming cut 2 bases from V and 7 bases from J; bases unmatched to any gene: 9.

The chain couples TRBV5-6 to TRBJ2-7; D is perhaps TRBD1 (5 bases). V lost 0 bases and J 5 bases, leaving 12 bases between the germline ends. The CDR3 loop spans 14 amino acids. CDR1 and CDR2 (germline): SGHDT, YYEEEE. The CDR3 DNA is TGTGCCAGCAGCTTGGGACAGTCATTCGACGAGCAGTACGTC. Protein sequence: CASSLGQSFDEQYV.

This clone has just a few counts. The rearrangement links TRBV6-6 to TRBJ1-5; D uncertain. This CDR3 region has 14 residues. With 8 bases removed from V and 0 bases from J, the gap between germline ends came to 11 bases. Germline CDR1 reads MNHNY; CDR2 reads SVGAGI (reference sequence). The CDR3, as DNA: TGTGCCAGCTGCCAAGATTCTAGCAATCAGCCCCAGCATTTT. It yields the protein CASCQDSSNQPQHF.

The chain joins TRBV5-1 to TRBJ1-4; unclear D gene. The V end was cut by 1 base, the J end by 0 bases, with 7 bases between. This CDR3 has 15 amino acids. Per the germline V gene, CDR1 is SGHRS and CDR2 is YFSETQ. The CDR3 region has the DNA TGCGCCAGCAGCTTGACAGTCGCAACTAATGAAAAACTGTTTTTT. Its protein product is CASSLTVATNEKLFF.

This clone is labeled as medium-sized (0.01 to 0.1%). This chain links TRBV25-1 with TRBJ1-1; 8 positions agree with TRBD1. This CDR3 comprises 14 residues. The germline gives CDR1 MGHDK, CDR2 SYGVNS. With 1 base clipped from V and 8 bases from J, the junction kept 6 bases outside the gene matches. The CDR3 DNA reads as TGTGCCAGCAGTGAATTGGAAGACAGGGGAGAAGCTTTCTTT. Translation: CASSELEDRGEAFF.

The rearrangement uses TRBV28 and TRBJ2-2; TRBD2 is a possible D gene (5 bases). Looked up from germline, CDR1 is MDHEN and CDR2 is SYDVKM. Between the trimmed V and J ends, which lost 6 bases and 2 bases, there was a span of 10 bases. CDR3 length: 14 residues. In nucleotides, the CDR3 is TGTGCCAGCAGCCCGGGGTACAACACCGGGGAGCTGTTTTTT. Amino acids: CASSPGYNTGELFF.

The genes are TRBV21-1 and TRBJ1-1. TRBV21-1 is listed as a pseudogene. CDR3 length equals 15 residues. CDR3 in DNA: TGTGCCAGCAGCAATCACCCGGGGGAGAACACTGAAGCTTTCTTT. Its protein is CASSNHPGENTEAFF.